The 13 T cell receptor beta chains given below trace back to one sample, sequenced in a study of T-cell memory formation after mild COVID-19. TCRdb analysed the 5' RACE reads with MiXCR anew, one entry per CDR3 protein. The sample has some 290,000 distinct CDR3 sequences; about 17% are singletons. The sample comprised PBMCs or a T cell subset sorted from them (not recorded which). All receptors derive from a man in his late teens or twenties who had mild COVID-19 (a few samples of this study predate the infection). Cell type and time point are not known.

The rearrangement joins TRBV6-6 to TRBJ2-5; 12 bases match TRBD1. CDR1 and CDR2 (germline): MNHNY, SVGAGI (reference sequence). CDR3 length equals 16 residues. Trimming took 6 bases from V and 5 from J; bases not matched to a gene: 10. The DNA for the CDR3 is TGTGCCAGCAGAAACCGGGACAGGGGGCTATTGGAGACCCAGTACTTC. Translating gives CASRNRDRGLLETQYF.

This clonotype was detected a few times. This chain's CDR3 is CASGRGPVDTQYF. The CDR3 DNA sequence: TGTGCCAGCGGGCGGGGCCCCGTAGATACGCAGTATTTT. V and J are TRBV7-2 and TRBJ2-3; D possibly corresponds to TRBD2 (6 bases). The V gene lost 8 bases and the J gene lost 5 bases, with 14 bases spanning the gap. The CDR3 spans 13 residues. CDR1 SGHTA and CDR2 FQGNSA come from the germline V gene.

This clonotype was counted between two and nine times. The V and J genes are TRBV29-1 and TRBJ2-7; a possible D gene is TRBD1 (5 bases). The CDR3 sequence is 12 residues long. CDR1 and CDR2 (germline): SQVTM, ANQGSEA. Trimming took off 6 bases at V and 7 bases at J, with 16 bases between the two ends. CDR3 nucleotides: TGCAGCGTGGAGTCCCTCGACAGAGAGCAGTACTTC. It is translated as CSVESLDREQYF.

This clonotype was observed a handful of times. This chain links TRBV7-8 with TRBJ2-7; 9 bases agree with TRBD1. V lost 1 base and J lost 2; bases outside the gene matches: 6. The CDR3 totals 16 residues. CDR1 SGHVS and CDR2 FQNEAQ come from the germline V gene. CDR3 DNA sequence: TGTGCCAGCAGCTTAGAGGAACAGGGGGCCCCCTACGAGCAGTACGTC. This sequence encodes CASSLEEQGAPYEQYV.

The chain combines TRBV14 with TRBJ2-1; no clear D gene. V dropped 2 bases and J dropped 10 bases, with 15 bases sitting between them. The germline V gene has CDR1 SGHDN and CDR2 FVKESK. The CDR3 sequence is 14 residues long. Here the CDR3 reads CASSQYVLGREQFF. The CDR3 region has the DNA TGTGCCAGCAGCCAATACGTGCTTGGTCGGGAGCAGTTCTTC.

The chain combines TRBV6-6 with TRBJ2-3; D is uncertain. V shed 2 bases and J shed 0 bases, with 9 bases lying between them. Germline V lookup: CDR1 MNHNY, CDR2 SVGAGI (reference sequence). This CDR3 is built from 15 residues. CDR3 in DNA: TGTGCCAGCAGTTACCTTCCGGGTAGCACAGATACGCAGTATTTT. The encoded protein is CASSYLPGSTDTQYF.

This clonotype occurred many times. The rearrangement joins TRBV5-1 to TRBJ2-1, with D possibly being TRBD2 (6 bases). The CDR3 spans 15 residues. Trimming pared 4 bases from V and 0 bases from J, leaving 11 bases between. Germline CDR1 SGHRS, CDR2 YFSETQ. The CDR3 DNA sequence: TGCGCCAGCAGCCGGGACTTGAGCTCCTACAATGAGCAGTTCTTC. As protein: CASSRDLSSYNEQFF.

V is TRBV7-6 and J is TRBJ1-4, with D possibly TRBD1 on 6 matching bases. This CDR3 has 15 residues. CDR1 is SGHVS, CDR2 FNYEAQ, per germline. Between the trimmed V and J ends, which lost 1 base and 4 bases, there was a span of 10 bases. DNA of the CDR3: TGTGCCAGCAGCTTAGGACAGGTTATTAATGAAAAACTGTTTTTT. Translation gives CASSLGQVINEKLFF.

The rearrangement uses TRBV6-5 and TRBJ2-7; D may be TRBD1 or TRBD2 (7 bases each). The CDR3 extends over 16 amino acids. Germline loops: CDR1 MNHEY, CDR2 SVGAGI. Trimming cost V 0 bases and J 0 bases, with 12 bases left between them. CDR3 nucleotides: TGTGCCAGCAGTTACTCTGCCAGGGGGGGCTCCTACGAGCAGTACTTC. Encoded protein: CASSYSARGGSYEQYF.

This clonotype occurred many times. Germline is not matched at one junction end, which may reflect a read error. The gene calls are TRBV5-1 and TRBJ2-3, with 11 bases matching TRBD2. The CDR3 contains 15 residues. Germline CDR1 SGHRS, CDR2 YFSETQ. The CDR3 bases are TGTGCCAGCAGCCCGGGACTAGCGGGCACAGATACGCAGTATTTT. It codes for CASSPGLAGTDTQYF.

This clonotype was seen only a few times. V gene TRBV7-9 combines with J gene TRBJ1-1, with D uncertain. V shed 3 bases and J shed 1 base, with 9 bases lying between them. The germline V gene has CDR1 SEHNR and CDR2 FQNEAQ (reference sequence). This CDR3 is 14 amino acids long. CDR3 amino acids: CASSLPRPNTEAFF. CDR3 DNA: TGTGCCAGCAGCTTGCCCAGACCGAACACTGAAGCTTTCTTT.

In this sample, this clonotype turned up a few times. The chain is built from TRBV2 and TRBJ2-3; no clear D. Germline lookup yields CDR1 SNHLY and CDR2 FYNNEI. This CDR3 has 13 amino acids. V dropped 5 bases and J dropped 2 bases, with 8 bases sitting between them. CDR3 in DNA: TGTGCCAGCAGTTCTGAAAACACAGATACGCAGTATTTT. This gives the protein CASSSENTDTQYF.

For the CDR3, the DNA is TGTGCCAGCAGCCCGGGACAGGGGGCGATCCAAGAGACCCAGTACTTC. Protein product: CASSPGQGAIQETQYF. The J gene is TRBJ2-5, the V gene TRBV7-9; 12 bases line up with TRBD1. The germline V gene encodes CDR1 SEHNR and CDR2 FQNEAQ (reference sequence). The CDR3 runs 16 residues. The V gene end was trimmed by 5 bases and the J gene end by 1 base; junction bases not matched to a gene: 5.